This TCR beta chain was sequenced in a study of T cell responses to AZD1222 COVID-19 vaccine. Broader study findings: Possibly, clonal diversity was underestimated; donors were largely white British and included more females. Repertoire collection took place solely once the T cell response had peaked.

Comment on this clone: Its antigen is unknown.

Generated by immunoSEQ multiplex PCR, the TCRdb table keeps only in-frame clones and is missing some. The sample has around 130,000 clones, approximately 94% seen once. The V gene's germline CDR1 is LGHNA and CDR2 YSLEER. Unmatched junction bases numbered 11, after V lost 0 bases and J lost 2 bases. The CDR3 sequence is 18 residues long. The TCR originated in an adult in good health. This chain joins TRBV4-3 and TRBJ2-5; 8 bases line up with TRBD1. This specimen was peripheral blood, taken on day 0 of AZD1222 vaccination. The CDR3, as DNA: TGCGCCAGCAGCCAAGACGTCAGGGGGCGGACCGATCAAGAGACCCAGTACTTC. Translation: CASSQDVRGRTDQETQYF.